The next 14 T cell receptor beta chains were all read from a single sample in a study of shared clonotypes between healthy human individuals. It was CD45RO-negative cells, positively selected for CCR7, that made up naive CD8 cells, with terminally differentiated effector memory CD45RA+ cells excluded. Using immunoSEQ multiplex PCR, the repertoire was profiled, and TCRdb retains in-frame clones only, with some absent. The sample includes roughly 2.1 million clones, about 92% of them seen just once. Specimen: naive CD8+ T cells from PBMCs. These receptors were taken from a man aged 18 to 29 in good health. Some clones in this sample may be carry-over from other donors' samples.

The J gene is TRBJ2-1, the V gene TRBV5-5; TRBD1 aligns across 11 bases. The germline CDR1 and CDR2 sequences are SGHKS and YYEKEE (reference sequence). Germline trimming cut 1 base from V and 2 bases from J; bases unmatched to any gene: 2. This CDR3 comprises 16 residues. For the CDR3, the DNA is TGTGCCAGCAGCTTGTGGGGACAGGGGGCCTACAATGAGCAGTTCTTC. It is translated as CASSLWGQGAYNEQFF. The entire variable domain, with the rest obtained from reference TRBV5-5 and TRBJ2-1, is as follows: DAGVTQSPTHLIKTRGQQVTLRCSPISGHKSVSWYQQVLGQGPQFIFQYYEKEERGRGNFPDRFSARQFPNYSSELNVNALLLGDSALYLCASSLWGQGAYNEQFFGPGTRLTVL.

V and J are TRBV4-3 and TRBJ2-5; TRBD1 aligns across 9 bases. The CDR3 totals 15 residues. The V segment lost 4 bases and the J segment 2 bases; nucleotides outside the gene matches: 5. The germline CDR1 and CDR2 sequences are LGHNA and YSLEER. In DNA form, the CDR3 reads TGCGCCAGCAGCCTCCGGGACAGGGATCAAGAGACCCAGTACTTC. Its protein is CASSLRDRDQETQYF.

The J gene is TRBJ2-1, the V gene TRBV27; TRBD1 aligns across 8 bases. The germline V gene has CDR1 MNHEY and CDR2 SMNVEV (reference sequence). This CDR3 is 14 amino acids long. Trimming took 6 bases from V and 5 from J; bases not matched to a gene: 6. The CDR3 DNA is TGTGCCAGCAGCCAAGGGACAGGAGACAATGAGCAGTTCTTC. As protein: CASSQGTGDNEQFF.

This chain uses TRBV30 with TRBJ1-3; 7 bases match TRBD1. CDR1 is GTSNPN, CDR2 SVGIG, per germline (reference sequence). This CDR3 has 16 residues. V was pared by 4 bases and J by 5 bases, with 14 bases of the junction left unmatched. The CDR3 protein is CAWTTLRRGQRNTIYF. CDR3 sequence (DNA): TGTGCCTGGACCACCCTGAGAAGGGGGCAAAGAAACACCATATATTTT. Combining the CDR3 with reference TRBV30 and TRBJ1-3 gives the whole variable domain SQTIHQWPATLVQPVGSPLSLECTVEGTSNPNLYWYRQAAGRGLQLLFYSVGIGQISSEVPQNLSASRPQDRQFILSSKKLLLSDSGFYLCAWTTLRRGQRNTIYFGEGSWLTVV.

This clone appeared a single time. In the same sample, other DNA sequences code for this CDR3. CDR3 protein: CASSLAGETYEQYF. The CDR3 region has the DNA TGTGCCAGCAGTTTGGCAGGGGAGACCTACGAGCAGTACTTC. The rearrangement joins TRBV28 to TRBJ2-7; perhaps TRBD1 as D (6 bases). The CDR3 covers 14 residues. Trimming shortened V by 3 bases and J by 2 bases, and 11 bases separated the two germline ends. CDR1 and CDR2 (germline): MDHEN, SYDVKM.

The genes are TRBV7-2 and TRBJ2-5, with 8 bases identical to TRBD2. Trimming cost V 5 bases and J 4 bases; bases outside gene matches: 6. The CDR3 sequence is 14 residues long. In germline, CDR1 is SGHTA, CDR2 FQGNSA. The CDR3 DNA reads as TGTGCCAGCAGCCACCACGGGGGGGCAGAGACCCAGTACTTC. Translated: CASSHHGGAETQYF.

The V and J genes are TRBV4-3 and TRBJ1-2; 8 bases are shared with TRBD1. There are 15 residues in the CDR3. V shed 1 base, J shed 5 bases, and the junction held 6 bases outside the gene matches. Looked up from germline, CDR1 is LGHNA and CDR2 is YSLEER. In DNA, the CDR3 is TGCGCCAGCAGCCAAGTTACAGGGACAGGATATGGCTACACCTTC. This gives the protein CASSQVTGTGYGYTF.

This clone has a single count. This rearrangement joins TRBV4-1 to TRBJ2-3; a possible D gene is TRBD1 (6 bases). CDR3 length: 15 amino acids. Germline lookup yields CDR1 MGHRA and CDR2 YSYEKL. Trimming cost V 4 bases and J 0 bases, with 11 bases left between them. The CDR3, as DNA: TGCGCCAGCAGCCTACGGACAGCTAGCACAGATACGCAGTATTTT. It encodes CASSLRTASTDTQYF.

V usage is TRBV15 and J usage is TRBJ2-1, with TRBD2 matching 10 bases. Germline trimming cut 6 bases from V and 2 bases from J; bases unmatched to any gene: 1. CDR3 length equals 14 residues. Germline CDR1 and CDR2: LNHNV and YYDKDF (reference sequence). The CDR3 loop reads CATSSGRTYNEQFF. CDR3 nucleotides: TGTGCCACCAGTAGCGGGAGGACCTACAATGAGCAGTTCTTC.

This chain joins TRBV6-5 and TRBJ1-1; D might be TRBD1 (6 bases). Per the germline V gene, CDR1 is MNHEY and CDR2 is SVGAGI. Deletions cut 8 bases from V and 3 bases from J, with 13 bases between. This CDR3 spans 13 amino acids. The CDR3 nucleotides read TGTGCCAGCGGATCAAACAGGGACACTGAAGCTTTCTTT. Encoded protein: CASGSNRDTEAFF.

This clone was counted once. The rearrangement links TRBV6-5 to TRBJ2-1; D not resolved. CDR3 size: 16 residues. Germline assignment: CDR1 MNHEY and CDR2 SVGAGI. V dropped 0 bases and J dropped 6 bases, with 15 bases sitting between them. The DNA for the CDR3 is TGTGCCAGCAGTTACTCGGAAGGGTTAGGGTTCAATGAGCAGTTCTTC. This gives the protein CASSYSEGLGFNEQFF.

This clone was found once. The chain's CDR3 is CASSRRDMMGASNEQFF. The CDR3 DNA sequence: TGTGCCAGCAGTCGGCGGGATATGATGGGGGCCTCCAATGAGCAGTTCTTC. The gene calls are TRBV28 and TRBJ2-1; D may be TRBD1 or TRBD2 (6 bases each). Trimming pared 5 bases from V and 6 bases from J, leaving 23 bases between. The CDR3 covers 17 residues. Germline lookup yields CDR1 MDHEN and CDR2 SYDVKM.

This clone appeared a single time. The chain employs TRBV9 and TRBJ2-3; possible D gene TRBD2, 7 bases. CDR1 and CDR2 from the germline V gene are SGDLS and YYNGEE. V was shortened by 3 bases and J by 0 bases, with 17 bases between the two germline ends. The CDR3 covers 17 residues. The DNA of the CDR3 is TGTGCCAGCAGCGGCTCCTGGAGGGGGGGTAGCACAGATACGCAGTATTTT. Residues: CASSGSWRGGSTDTQYF.

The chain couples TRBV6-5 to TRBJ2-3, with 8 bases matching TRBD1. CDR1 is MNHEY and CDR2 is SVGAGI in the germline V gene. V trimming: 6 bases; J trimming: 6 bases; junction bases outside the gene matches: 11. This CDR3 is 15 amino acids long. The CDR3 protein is CASSLRDRGPDTQYF. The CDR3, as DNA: TGTGCCAGCAGCCTCCGTGACAGGGGACCGGATACGCAGTATTTT.